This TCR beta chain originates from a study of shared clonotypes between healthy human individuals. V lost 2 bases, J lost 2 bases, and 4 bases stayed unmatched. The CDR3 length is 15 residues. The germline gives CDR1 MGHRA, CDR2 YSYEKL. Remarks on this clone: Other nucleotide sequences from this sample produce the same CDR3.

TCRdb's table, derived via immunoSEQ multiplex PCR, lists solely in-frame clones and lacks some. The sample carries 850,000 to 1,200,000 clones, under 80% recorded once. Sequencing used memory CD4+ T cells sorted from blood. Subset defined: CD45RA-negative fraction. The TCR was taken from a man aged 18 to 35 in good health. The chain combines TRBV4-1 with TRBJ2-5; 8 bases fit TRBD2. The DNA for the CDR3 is TGCGCCAGCAGCCAACTTGGACTAGCTCAAGAGACCCAGTACTTC. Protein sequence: CASSQLGLAQETQYF.